A selection of T cell receptor beta chains follows, all from one sample in a study of Ad26.COV2.S vaccination and SARS-CoV-2 variants. Assay used: immunoSEQ multiplex PCR; TCRdb lists only in-frame clones, some missing. Among about 680,000 clones listed, about 90% were seen once. The sequencing here drew on peripheral blood, taken in a trial of Ad26.COV2.S vaccine versus placebo. The receptors shown here come from a person aged 18 to 65 who received the Ad26.COV2.S COVID-19 vaccine or a placebo. The CDR3 runs from the conserved cysteine through the conserved F or W. Fields, in order: J gene, clone size, D gene, V gene, CDR3 protein, CDR3 DNA. The D gene is left open where the match is weak. Rows give clone size only sometimes, using once, few, many, or a class for an expanded clone.

TRBJ2-4 - - TRBV7-2 CASSPRRGPGNIQYF TGTGCCAGCAGCCCTCGCAGGGGCCCAGGGAACATTCAGTACTTC
TRBJ1-5 once - TRBV6-1 CASSEATYYSNQPQHF TGTGCCAGCAGTGAAGCGACATATTATAGCAATCAGCCCCAGCATTTT
TRBJ2-4 - - TRBV2 CASSETGRIIQYF TGTGCCAGCAGCGAGACTGGAAGGATCATTCAGTACTTC
TRBJ1-4 once - TRBV4-2 CASSQFAGDNNEKLFF TGTGCCAGCAGCCAATTCGCCGGGGACAATAATGAAAAACTGTTTTTT
TRBJ1-3 few - TRBV6-1 CASSDTAPGNTIYF TGTGCCAGCAGCGATACAGCGCCTGGAAACACCATATATTTT
TRBJ2-2 - - TRBV12-3/TRBV12-4 CASSFNPTGELFF TGTGCCAGCAGTTTTAACCCTACCGGGGAGCTGTTTTTT
TRBJ2-1 - TRBD2 TRBV5-1 CASSPLGLLAGNEQFF TGCGCCAGCAGCCCCCTCGGGCTACTAGCGGGCAATGAGCAGTTCTTC
TRBJ1-1 - - TRBV5-1 CASSLIQGNTEAFF TGCGCCAGCAGCCTCATACAGGGAAACACTGAAGCTTTCTTT
TRBJ2-2 - TRBD2 TRBV9 CASSFGLAGDTGELFF TGTGCCAGCAGCTTTGGACTAGCGGGAGACACCGGGGAGCTGTTTTTT
TRBJ2-1 once TRBD2 TRBV5-1 CASSSGGPENEQFF TGCGCCAGCAGTAGCGGGGGGCCGGAGAATGAGCAGTTCTTC
TRBJ2-5 - - TRBV27 CASSFGGQETQYF TGTGCCAGCAGTTTCGGCGGTCAAGAGACCCAGTACTTC
TRBJ2-6 - - TRBV5-6 CASSLRLSGANVLTF TGTGCCAGCAGCTTGCGGTTGTCTGGGGCCAACGTCCTGACTTTC
TRBJ2-3 - - TRBV20-1 CSASQADTQYF TGCAGTGCTAGTCAGGCCGATACGCAGTATTTT
TRBJ2-2 - TRBD2 TRBV7-8 CASSTGGRGTGELFF TGTGCCAGCAGCACGGGGGGGCGAGGCACCGGGGAGCTGTTTTTT
TRBJ2-7 few TRBD2 TRBV9 CASSEVAGGLRDEQYF TGTGCCAGCAGCGAGGTAGCGGGAGGCCTCCGCGACGAGCAGTACTTC
TRBJ1-5 - - TRBV14 CASSLCWEVGNQPQHF TGTGCCAGCAGCCTCTGTTGGGAGGTGGGCAATCAGCCCCAGCATTTT
TRBJ2-1 - TRBD2 TRBV24-1 CATLAGNEQFF TGTGCCACCTTAGCGGGAAATGAGCAGTTCTTC
TRBJ1-2 - - TRBV5-4 CASSAGQGRVGNYGYTF TGTGCCAGCAGCGCTGGTCAGGGCAGGGTCGGAAACTATGGCTACACCTTC
TRBJ2-6 - TRBD1 TRBV7-6 CASSLAQGASGANVLTF TGTGCCAGCAGCTTAGCGCAGGGGGCCTCTGGGGCCAACGTCCTGACTTTC
TRBJ1-2 few TRBD1 TRBV2 CASSEGQDNGYTF TGTGCCAGCAGCGAGGGACAGGACAATGGCTACACCTTC
TRBJ2-3 - - TRBV5-8 CASSLRGTASTQYF TGTGCCAGCAGCTTACGGGGGACAGCAAGTACGCAGTATTTT
TRBJ1-3 few - TRBV7-2 CASSPNLIRGNTIYF TGTGCCAGCAGCCCCAACCTCATACGCGGAAACACCATATATTTT
TRBJ1-2 - - TRBV5-1 CASSPDSQKGYTF TGCGCCAGCAGTCCGGACAGTCAGAAGGGCTACACCTTC
TRBJ2-1 - - TRBV6-5 CASSYREPRLNEQFF TGTGCCAGCAGCTACAGGGAGCCTAGACTCAATGAGCAGTTCTTC
TRBJ1-2 - TRBD1 TRBV19 CASSILTGGNGYTF TGTGCCAGTAGTATCCTGACAGGGGGGAATGGCTACACCTTC
TRBJ1-1 - - TRBV10-3 CAISDSVLKGPPGGEAFF TGTGCCATCAGTGACTCAGTCCTTAAGGGACCCCCCGGCGGTGAAGCTTTCTTT
TRBJ1-2 - TRBD1 TRBV7-8 CASSRGGQGANYGYTF TGTGCCAGCAGCCGAGGGGGACAGGGCGCTAACTATGGCTACACCTTC
TRBJ2-7 - TRBD2 TRBV3-1/TRBV3-2 CASSQGLAVAYEQYF TGTGCCAGCAGCCAAGGACTAGCGGTGGCCTACGAGCAGTACTTC
TRBJ2-7 once TRBD2 TRBV5-1 CASSPGTSGVEQYF TGCGCCAGCAGCCCCGGGACTAGCGGCGTCGAGCAGTACTTC
TRBJ2-2 - TRBD2 TRBV5-1 CASSLVLAGVNTGELFF TGCGCCAGCAGCTTGGTGCTAGCGGGAGTAAACACCGGGGAGCTGTTTTTT
TRBJ1-1 - - TRBV5-4 CASSTTGSRTEAFF TGTGCCAGCAGCACCACAGGGAGTCGGACTGAAGCTTTCTTT
TRBJ1-4 - - TRBV5-4 CASSDKTGSDEKLFF TGTGCCAGCAGCGACAAGACAGGATCCGATGAAAAACTGTTTTTT
TRBJ2-1 - - TRBV5-1 CASSPFQSSYNEQFF TGCGCCAGCAGCCCTTTTCAGTCCTCCTACAATGAGCAGTTCTTC
TRBJ2-7 - TRBD1 TRBV6-5 CASSPGAGGGYEQYF TGTGCCAGCAGCCCCGGGGCAGGGGGCGGTTACGAGCAGTACTTC
TRBJ1-2 - TRBD1 TRBV18 CASSQTGDGYTF TGTGCCAGCTCCCAGACAGGGGATGGCTACACCTTC
TRBJ1-2 - - TRBV24-1 CATSDTFNYGYTF TGTGCCACCAGTGACACGTTCAACTATGGCTACACCTTC
TRBJ2-3 - TRBD2 TRBV5-4 CASSLAGGSDTQYF TGTGCCAGCAGCCTAGCGGGGGGGTCCGATACGCAGTATTTT
TRBJ2-7 - TRBD1 TRBV27 CASSSPDRGYEQYF TGTGCCAGCAGTTCCCCCGACAGGGGCTACGAGCAGTACTTC
TRBJ2-7 - TRBD2 TRBV4-2 CASSLQDSGSYEQYF TGTGCCAGCAGCCTGCAGGACAGCGGGAGCTACGAGCAGTACTTC
TRBJ2-3 once - TRBV5-4 CASSLEQGGETGTQYF TGTGCCAGCAGCTTGGAGCAGGGGGGGGAAACGGGGACGCAGTATTTT
TRBJ2-2 - TRBD1 TRBV5-6 CASSLSGGETIGELFF TGTGCCAGCAGCTTGTCAGGGGGCGAGACTATCGGGGAGCTGTTTTTT
TRBJ1-1 - - TRBV5-1 CASSTGTVNTEAFF TGCGCCAGCAGCACCGGGACGGTGAACACTGAAGCTTTCTTT
TRBJ1-3 - TRBD1 TRBV7-2 CASSRTGLSGNTIYF TGTGCCAGCAGCCGGACAGGACTCTCTGGAAACACCATATATTTT
TRBJ2-7 - - TRBV12-5 CASGRGPPYEQYF TGTGCTAGTGGCCGTGGGCCTCCCTACGAGCAGTACTTC
TRBJ1-5 - TRBD1 TRBV2 CASREGQERQPQHF TGTGCCAGCAGGGAGGGACAGGAGCGACAGCCCCAGCATTTT